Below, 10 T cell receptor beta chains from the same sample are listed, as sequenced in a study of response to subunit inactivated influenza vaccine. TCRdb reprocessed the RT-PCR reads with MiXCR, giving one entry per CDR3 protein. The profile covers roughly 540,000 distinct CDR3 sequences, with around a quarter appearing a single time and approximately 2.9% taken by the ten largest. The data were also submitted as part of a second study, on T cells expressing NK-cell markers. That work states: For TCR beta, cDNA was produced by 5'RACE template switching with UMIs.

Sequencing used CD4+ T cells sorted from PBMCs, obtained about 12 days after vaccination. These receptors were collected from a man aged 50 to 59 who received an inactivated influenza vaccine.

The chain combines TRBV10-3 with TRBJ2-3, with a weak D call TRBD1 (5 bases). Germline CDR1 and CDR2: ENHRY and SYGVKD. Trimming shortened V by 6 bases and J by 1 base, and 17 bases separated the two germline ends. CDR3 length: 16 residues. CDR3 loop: CAISEQGLSGTDTQYF. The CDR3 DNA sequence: TGTGCCATCAGCGAGCAGGGCCTAAGCGGCACAGATACGCAGTATTTT.

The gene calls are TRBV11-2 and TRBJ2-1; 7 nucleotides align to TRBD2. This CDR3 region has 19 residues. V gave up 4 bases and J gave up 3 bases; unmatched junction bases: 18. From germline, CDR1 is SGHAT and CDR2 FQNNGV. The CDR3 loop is CASSSSAGWRGTYYNEQFF. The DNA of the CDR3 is TGTGCCAGCAGCTCATCAGCTGGGTGGCGGGGGACTTACTACAATGAGCAGTTCTTC.

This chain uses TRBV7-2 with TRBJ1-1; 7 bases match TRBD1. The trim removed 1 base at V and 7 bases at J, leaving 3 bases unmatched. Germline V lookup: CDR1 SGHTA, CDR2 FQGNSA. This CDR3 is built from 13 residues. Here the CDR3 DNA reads TGTGCCAGCAGCTTAGTACAGGGGCGTGAAGCTTTCTTT. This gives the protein CASSLVQGREAFF.

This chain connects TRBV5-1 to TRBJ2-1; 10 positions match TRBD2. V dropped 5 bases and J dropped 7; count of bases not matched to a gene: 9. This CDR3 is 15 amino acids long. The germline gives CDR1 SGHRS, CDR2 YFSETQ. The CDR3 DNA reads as TGCGCCAGCAGAGAAGCGGGGGGGGTTTTTAATGAGCAGTTCTTC. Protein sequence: CASREAGGVFNEQFF.

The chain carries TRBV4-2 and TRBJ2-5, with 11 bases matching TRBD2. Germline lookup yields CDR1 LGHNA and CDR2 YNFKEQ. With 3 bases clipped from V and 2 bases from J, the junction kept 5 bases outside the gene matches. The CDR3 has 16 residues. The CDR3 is CASSQEGTSGQETQYF. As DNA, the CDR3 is TGTGCCAGCAGCCAGGAGGGGACTAGCGGACAAGAGACCCAGTACTTC.

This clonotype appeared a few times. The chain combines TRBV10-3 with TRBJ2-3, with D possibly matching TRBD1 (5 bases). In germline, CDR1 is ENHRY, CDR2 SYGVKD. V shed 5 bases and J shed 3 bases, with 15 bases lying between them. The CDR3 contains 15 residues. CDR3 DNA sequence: TGTGCCATCAGTTCCCAAGGGGCGGATACAGATACGCAGTATTTT. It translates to CAISSQGADTDTQYF.

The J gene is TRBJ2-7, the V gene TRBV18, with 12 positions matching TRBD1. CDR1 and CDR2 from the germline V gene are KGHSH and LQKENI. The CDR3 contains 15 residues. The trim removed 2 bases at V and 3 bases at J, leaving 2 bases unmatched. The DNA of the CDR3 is TGTGCCAGCTCACCAGGGACAGGGGGCATCTACGAGCAGTACTTC. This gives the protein CASSPGTGGIYEQYF.

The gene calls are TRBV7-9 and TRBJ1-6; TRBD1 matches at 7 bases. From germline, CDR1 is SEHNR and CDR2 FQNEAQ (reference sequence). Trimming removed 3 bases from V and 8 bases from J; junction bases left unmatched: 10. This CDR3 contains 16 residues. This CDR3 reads CASSFRGDRGDSPLHF. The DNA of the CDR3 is TGTGCCAGCAGCTTCCGGGGGGACAGAGGGGATTCACCCCTCCACTTT.

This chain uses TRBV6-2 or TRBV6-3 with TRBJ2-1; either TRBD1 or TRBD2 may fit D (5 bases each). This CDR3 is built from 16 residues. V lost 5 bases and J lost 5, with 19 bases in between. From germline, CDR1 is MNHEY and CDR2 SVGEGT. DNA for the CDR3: TGTGCCAGCAGTCCTCGAGGGAGCGGACAAAACAATGAGCAGTTCTTC. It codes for CASSPRGSGQNNEQFF.

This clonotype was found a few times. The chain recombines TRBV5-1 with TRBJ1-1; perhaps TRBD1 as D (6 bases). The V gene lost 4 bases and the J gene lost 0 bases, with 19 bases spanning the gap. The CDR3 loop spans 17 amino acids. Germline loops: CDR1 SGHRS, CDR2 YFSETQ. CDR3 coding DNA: TGCGCCAGCAGCCTACCATTGACAGGTCCGCTGAACACTGAAGCTTTCTTT. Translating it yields CASSLPLTGPLNTEAFF.